A selection of T cell receptor beta chains follows, all from one sample in a study of shared T cell receptors in the human thymus. The table came from immunoSEQ multiplex PCR; TCRdb's copy has only in-frame clones and leaves some out. The sample lists almost 550,000 clones, around 78% occurring once. Another study also made use of these data, one on human thymus T cells.

Material: thymocytes. These receptors were collected from a boy less than two years old with a congenital heart defect. Each CDR3 is given with its conserved first and last residue. A D gene is named only where the DNA matches it firmly. Rows may omit the clone size; those that give it use once, few, many or a size class.

.	TRBV7-2	.	TRBJ1-4	TGTGCCAGCAGCTTAAGGGGAACAAAACTGTTTTTT	CASSLRGTKLFF
TRBD2	TRBV13	.	TRBJ2-3	TGTGCCAGCACCGAGCTTGGGAGGGGCACAGATACGCAGTATTTT	CASTELGRGTDTQYF
TRBD1	TRBV19	few	TRBJ2-7	TGTGCCAGTAGTATATGGCGACAGGGAAGGGCCTACGAGCAGTACTTC	CASSIWRQGRAYEQYF
TRBD2	TRBV11-3	once	TRBJ2-1	TGTGCCAGCAGCTTAGCACCGGGACTAGCATATGAGCAGTTCTTC	CASSLAPGLAYEQFF
TRBD2	TRBV25-1	.	TRBJ2-7	TGTGCCAGCAGTGAAGTTGGCGGGAGCTACGAGCAGTACTTC	CASSEVGGSYEQYF
TRBD1	TRBV6-5	.	TRBJ2-3	TGTGCCAGCAGTTACGTAGGGACAGGGGGCACAGATACGCAGTATTTT	CASSYVGTGGTDTQYF
.	TRBV10-1	.	TRBJ1-3	TGCGCCAGCAGTCCCTATCGACCCCATTCGGAGGGAAACACCATATATTTT	CASSPYRPHSEGNTIYF
TRBD2	TRBV9	.	TRBJ2-2	TGTGCCAGCAGCGTCCTAGCGGGCCAGGGGCCTACCGGGGAGCTGTTTTTT	CASSVLAGQGPTGELFF
.	TRBV28	.	TRBJ2-7	TGTGCCAGCAGTCTCACTCAGGGTGGTGGACCCTACGAGCAGTACTTC	CASSLTQGGGPYEQYF
.	TRBV27	.	TRBJ2-7	TGTGCCAGCAGGAATCAGGGGAATGAGGGGGAGCAGTACTTC	CASRNQGNEGEQYF
.	TRBV5-5	.	TRBJ2-7	TGTGCCAGCAGCTTGGGCCGTAGAGGGAAAGGTGAAGAGCAGTACTTC	CASSLGRRGKGEEQYF
TRBD1	TRBV14	few	TRBJ2-7	TGTGCCAGCAGCCATCGGGGACAGGGGGTTCGCGAGCAGTACTTC	CASSHRGQGVREQYF
.	TRBV15	.	TRBJ1-1	TGTGCCACCAGCTCTAAGGGAATAGGGGACACTGAAGCTTTCTTT	CATSSKGIGDTEAFF
TRBD2	TRBV4-2	.	TRBJ2-7	TGTGCCAGCAGCCATCAAGACTCCACTAGCGGGGCCCTCCCGCCCTACGAGCAGTACTTC	CASSHQDSTSGALPPYEQYF
TRBD1	TRBV14	.	TRBJ2-1	TGTGCCAGCAGCCAAGGTCGATCGGCAGGGGGCTTCCCCCCGCGCTCCTACAATGAGCAGTTCTTC	CASSQGRSAGGFPPRSYNEQFF
.	TRBV6-4	once	TRBJ2-5	TGTGCCAGCAGTGACTCGATCGGCCAAGAGACCCAGTACTTC	CASSDSIGQETQYF
.	TRBV14	once	TRBJ1-1	TGTGCCAGCAGCCAAGATATTGGGGGGGACACTGAAGCTTTCTTT	CASSQDIGGDTEAFF
TRBD2	TRBV6-1	.	TRBJ2-2	TGTGCCAGCAGTGAAGGCGCGGGGGGCGGGTACACCGGGGAGCTGTTTTTT	CASSEGAGGGYTGELFF
TRBD2	TRBV30	.	TRBJ2-7	TGTGCCTGGATGCCGACTAGCGGGAGGTTCAACGAGCAGTACTTC	CAWMPTSGRFNEQYF
.	TRBV1	once	TRBJ2-7	TGCACCAGCAACGACAGGGGGCACGAGCAGTACTTC	CTSNDRGHEQYF
TRBD2	TRBV30	.	TRBJ2-4	TGTGCCTGGAGTGTATCTTTCCTGCTAGCGGGTGCCATAAACATTCAGTACTTC	CAWSVSFLLAGAINIQYF
.	TRBV27	few	TRBJ2-1	TGTGCCAGCAGGCCGGGACTCCCGAGCTCCTACAATGAGCAGTTCTTC	CASRPGLPSSYNEQFF
.	TRBV18	.	TRBJ2-7	TGTGCCAGCTCACCAATTGAGGGAAGGAAGGTCTCTTGGCAGTACTTC	CASSPIEGRKVSWQYF
TRBD1	TRBV7-9	.	TRBJ1-2	TGTGCCAGCAGCATACAAGGGGCAGGGGGAGATAATGGCTACACCTTC	CASSIQGAGGDNGYTF
.	TRBV28	once	TRBJ2-7	TGTGCCAGCAGTTTCCTAACGACAGCCCAGCACTACGAGCAGTACTTC	CASSFLTTAQHYEQYF
TRBD1	TRBV7-2	.	TRBJ2-7	TGTGCCAGCAGCTTGCGACGGACAGGGGGCTTGTACGAGCAGTACTTC	CASSLRRTGGLYEQYF
.	TRBV4-2	.	TRBJ1-2	TGTGCCAGCAGCCAAGATCAGGGTAACTATGGCTACACCTTC	CASSQDQGNYGYTF
TRBD2	TRBV15	.	TRBJ2-3	TGTGCCACCAGCAGAGAGGCGAGCGGGATAGGTACAGATACGCAGTATTTT	CATSREASGIGTDTQYF
.	TRBV14	.	TRBJ2-5	TGTGCCAGCAGCCCGCCGGGAACCCAAGAGACCCAGTACTTC	CASSPPGTQETQYF
TRBD2	TRBV11-3	.	TRBJ2-1	TGTGCCAGCAGCCCCAGGGCGGGAGGTAACTACAATGAGCAGTTCTTC	CASSPRAGGNYNEQFF
TRBD2	TRBV28	.	TRBJ2-2	TGTGCCAGCACTCCCCGGGAGGGGAACACCGGGGAGCTGTTTTTT	CASTPREGNTGELFF
TRBD1	TRBV7-9	.	TRBJ2-5	TGTGCCAGCAGCTTAGGAGCAGGGGGCGAGACCCAGTACTTC	CASSLGAGGETQYF
.	TRBV5-8	few	TRBJ2-7	TGTGCCAGCAGCCCCGACAGGTCCTACGAGCAGTACTTC	CASSPDRSYEQYF
TRBD2	TRBV4-3	few	TRBJ2-5	TGCGCCAGCAGCCAAGATCCAACGGGAGGACACCAAGAGACCCAGTACTTC	CASSQDPTGGHQETQYF
TRBD2	TRBV19	.	TRBJ2-5	TGTGCCAGTAGACTGGGGGAGGGAGAAGGGACCCAGTACTTC	CASRLGEGEGTQYF
TRBD2	TRBV4-3	few	TRBJ2-1	TGCGCCAGCAGCCAAGAGCCTAGCGGGTCTTATGAGCAGTTCTTC	CASSQEPSGSYEQFF
.	TRBV2	few	TRBJ1-5	TGTGCCAGCAGTGAACCAGGGTCCGAAGGTAGCAATCAGCCCCAGCATTTT	CASSEPGSEGSNQPQHF
TRBD1	TRBV4-3	.	TRBJ2-1	TGCGCCAGCAAACAGGGGGTGGCGAACAATGAGCAGTTCTTC	CASKQGVANNEQFF
TRBD2	TRBV4-2	.	TRBJ2-3	TGTGCCAGCAGCCAAGGTATCCGGGAGGGCTTTGACACAGATACGCAGTATTTT	CASSQGIREGFDTDTQYF
TRBD1	TRBV28	.	TRBJ2-7	TGTGCCAGCAGTTTGCAGCAGGGGGTTTCCTACGAGCAGTACTTC	CASSLQQGVSYEQYF
TRBD2	TRBV4-1	.	TRBJ2-3	TGCGCCAGCAGCCAAGAACGGGAGGGGGGGTTAGGGACAGATACGCAGTATTTT	CASSQEREGGLGTDTQYF
.	TRBV15	.	TRBJ1-4	TGTGCCACCAGCAGAGATCCTAGGGGTACTAATGAAAAACTGTTTTTT	CATSRDPRGTNEKLFF
.	TRBV28	once	TRBJ2-7	TGTGCCAGCAGAAAACGGATCGGGTTTATAGCGTACGAGCAGTACTTC	CASRKRIGFIAYEQYF
.	TRBV19	.	TRBJ2-6	TGTGCCAGTAGTGTTGGGGATAGGGGGGGGCCTGGGGCCAACGTCCTGACTTTC	CASSVGDRGGPGANVLTF
TRBD2	TRBV30	.	TRBJ2-7	TGTGCCTGGAGTGTACGACTAGCGGGAGGGGCTGTACGCCTTCACGCTTTATACGAGCAGTACTTC	CAWSVRLAGGAVRLHALYEQYF